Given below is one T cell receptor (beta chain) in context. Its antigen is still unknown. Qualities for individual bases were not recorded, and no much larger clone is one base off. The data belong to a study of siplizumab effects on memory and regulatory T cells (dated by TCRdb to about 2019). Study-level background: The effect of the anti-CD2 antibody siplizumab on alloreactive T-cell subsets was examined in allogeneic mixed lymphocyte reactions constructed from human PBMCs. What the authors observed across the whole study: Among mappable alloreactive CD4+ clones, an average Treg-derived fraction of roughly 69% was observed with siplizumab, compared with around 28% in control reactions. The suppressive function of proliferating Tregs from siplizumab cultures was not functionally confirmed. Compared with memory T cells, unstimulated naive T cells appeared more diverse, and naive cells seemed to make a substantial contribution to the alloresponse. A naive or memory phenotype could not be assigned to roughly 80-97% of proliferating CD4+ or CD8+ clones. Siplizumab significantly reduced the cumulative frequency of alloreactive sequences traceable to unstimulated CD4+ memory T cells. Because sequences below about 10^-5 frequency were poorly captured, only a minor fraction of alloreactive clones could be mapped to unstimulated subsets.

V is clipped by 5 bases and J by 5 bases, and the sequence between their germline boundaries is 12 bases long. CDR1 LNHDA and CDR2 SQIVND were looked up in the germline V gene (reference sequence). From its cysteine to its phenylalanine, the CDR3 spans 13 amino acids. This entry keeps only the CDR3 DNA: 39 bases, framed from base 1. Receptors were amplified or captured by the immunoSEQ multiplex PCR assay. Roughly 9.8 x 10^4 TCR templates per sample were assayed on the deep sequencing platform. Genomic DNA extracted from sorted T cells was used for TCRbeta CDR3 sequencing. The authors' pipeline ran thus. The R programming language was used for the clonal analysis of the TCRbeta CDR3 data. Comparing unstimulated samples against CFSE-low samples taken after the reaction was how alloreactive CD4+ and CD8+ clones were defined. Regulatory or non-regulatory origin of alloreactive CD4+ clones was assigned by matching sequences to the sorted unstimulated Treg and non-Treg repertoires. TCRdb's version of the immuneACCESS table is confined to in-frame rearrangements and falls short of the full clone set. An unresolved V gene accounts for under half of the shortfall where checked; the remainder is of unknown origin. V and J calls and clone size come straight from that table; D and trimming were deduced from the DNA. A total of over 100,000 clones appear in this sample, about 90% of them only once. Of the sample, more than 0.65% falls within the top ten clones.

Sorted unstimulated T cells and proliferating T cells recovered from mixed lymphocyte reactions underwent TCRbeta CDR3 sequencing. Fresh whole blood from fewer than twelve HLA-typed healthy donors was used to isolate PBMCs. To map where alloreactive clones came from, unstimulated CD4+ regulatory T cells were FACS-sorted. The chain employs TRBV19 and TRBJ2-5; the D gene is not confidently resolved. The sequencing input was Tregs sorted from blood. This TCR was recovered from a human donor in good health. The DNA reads TGTGCCAGTAGTCCGTACAAAGTGGAGACCCAGTACTTC. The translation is CASSPYKVETQYF. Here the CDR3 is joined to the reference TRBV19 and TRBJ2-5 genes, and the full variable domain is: DGGITQSPKYLFRKEGQNVTLSCEQNLNHDAMYWYRQDPGQGLRLIYYSQIVNDFQKGDIAEGYSVSREKKESFPLTVTSAQKNPTAFYLCASSPYKVETQYFGPGTRLLVL.